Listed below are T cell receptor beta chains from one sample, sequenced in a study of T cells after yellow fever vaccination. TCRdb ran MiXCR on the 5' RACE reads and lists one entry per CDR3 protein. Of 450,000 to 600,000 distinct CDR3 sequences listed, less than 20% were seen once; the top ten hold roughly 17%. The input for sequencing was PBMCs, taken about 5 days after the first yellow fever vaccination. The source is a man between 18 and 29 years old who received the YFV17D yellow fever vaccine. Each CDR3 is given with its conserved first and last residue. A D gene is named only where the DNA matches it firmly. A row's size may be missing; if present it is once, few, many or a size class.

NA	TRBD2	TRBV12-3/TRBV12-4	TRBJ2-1	CASSLVAGLLIYNEQFF	TGTGCCAGCAGTTTAGTAGCGGGGCTACTCATCTACAATGAGCAGTTCTTC
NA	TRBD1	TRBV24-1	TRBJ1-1	CATRQGGRTEAFF	TGTGCCACACGACAGGGAGGCAGAACTGAAGCTTTCTTT
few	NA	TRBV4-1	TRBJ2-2	CASSQDRAGGVGELFF	TGCGCCAGCAGCCAAGATCGGGCAGGGGGGGTCGGGGAGCTGTTTTTT
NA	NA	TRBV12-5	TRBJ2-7	CASGLVAGPVYYEQYF	TGTGCTAGTGGTTTGGTAGCGGGTCCGGTCTACTACGAGCAGTACTTC
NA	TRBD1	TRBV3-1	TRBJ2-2	CASSPSTGFGTGELFF	TGTGCCAGCAGCCCCTCGACAGGGTTCGGCACCGGGGAGCTGTTTTTT
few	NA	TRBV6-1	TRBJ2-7	CASSEGYGSFYEQYF	TGTGCCAGCAGTGAAGGGTACGGTTCATTCTACGAGCAGTACTTC
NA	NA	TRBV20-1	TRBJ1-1	CSANGHLNTEAFF	TGCAGTGCTAACGGACACCTTAACACTGAAGCTTTCTTT
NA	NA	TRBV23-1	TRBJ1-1	CASSRGCEEAFF	TGCGCCAGCAGTCGGGGCTGCGAAGAAGCTTTCTTT
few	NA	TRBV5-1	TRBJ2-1	CASSLRPSSYNEQFF	TGCGCCAGCAGCTTGCGGCCGAGCTCCTACAATGAGCAGTTCTTC
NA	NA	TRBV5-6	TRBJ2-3	CASSLQGGGSDTQYF	TGTGCCAGCAGCTTGCAGGGCGGGGGCTCAGATACGCAGTATTTT
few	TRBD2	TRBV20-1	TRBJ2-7	CSARAGRLARAYEQYF	TGCAGTGCTAGAGCAGGGAGACTAGCGAGAGCCTACGAGCAGTACTTC
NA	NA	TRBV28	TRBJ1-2	CASSPMASYGYTF	TGTGCCAGCAGTCCTATGGCCTCCTATGGCTACACCTTC
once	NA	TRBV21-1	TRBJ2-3	CASSKVPSGALTDTQYF	TGTGCCAGCAGCAAAGTCCCTAGCGGGGCCCTCACAGATACGCAGTATTTT
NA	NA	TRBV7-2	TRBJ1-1	CASSQNSVTTEAFF	TGTGCCAGCAGCCAAAACTCGGTGACCACTGAAGCTTTCTTT
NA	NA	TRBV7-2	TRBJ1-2	CASTRYLTGNYGYTF	TGTGCCAGCACCCGCTACCTTACAGGGAACTATGGCTACACCTTC
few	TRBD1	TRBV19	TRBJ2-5	CASSIGDSQETQYF	TGTGCCAGTAGTATAGGGGACAGCCAAGAGACCCAGTACTTC
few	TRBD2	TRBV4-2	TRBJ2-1	CASSRGLGSINEQFF	TGTGCCAGCAGCCGGGGACTAGGGTCAATCAATGAGCAGTTCTTC
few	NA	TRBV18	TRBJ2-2	CASSPSSDLYTGELFF	TGTGCCAGCTCACCCTCTTCGGACCTCTACACCGGGGAGCTGTTTTTT
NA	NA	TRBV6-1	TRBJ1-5	CASTRYSNQPQHF	TGTGCCAGCACCCGTTATAGCAATCAGCCCCAGCATTTT
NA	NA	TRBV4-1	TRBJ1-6	CASSRESNSPLHF	TGCGCCAGCAGCCGCGAGTCAAATTCACCCCTCCACTTT
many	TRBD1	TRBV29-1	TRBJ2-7	CSVVTGGNYEQYF	TGCAGCGTTGTGACAGGGGGCAACTACGAGCAGTACTTC
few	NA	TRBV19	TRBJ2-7	CASSMPPVYEQYF	TGTGCCAGTAGTATGCCTCCAGTCTACGAGCAGTACTTC